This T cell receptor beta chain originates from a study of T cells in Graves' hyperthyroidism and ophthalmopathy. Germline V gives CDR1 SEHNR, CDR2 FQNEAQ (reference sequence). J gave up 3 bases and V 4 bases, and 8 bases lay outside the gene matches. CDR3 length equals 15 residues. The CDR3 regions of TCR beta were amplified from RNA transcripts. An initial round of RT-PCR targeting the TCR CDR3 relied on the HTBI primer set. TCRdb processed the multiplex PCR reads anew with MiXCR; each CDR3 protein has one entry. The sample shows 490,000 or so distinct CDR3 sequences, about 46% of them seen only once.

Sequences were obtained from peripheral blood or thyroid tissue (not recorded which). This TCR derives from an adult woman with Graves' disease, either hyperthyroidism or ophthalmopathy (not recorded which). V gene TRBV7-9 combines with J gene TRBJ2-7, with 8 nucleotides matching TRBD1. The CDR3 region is CASSSTWDRNYEQYF. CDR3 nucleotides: TGTGCCAGCAGCTCCACTTGGGACAGGAACTACGAGCAGTACTTC.